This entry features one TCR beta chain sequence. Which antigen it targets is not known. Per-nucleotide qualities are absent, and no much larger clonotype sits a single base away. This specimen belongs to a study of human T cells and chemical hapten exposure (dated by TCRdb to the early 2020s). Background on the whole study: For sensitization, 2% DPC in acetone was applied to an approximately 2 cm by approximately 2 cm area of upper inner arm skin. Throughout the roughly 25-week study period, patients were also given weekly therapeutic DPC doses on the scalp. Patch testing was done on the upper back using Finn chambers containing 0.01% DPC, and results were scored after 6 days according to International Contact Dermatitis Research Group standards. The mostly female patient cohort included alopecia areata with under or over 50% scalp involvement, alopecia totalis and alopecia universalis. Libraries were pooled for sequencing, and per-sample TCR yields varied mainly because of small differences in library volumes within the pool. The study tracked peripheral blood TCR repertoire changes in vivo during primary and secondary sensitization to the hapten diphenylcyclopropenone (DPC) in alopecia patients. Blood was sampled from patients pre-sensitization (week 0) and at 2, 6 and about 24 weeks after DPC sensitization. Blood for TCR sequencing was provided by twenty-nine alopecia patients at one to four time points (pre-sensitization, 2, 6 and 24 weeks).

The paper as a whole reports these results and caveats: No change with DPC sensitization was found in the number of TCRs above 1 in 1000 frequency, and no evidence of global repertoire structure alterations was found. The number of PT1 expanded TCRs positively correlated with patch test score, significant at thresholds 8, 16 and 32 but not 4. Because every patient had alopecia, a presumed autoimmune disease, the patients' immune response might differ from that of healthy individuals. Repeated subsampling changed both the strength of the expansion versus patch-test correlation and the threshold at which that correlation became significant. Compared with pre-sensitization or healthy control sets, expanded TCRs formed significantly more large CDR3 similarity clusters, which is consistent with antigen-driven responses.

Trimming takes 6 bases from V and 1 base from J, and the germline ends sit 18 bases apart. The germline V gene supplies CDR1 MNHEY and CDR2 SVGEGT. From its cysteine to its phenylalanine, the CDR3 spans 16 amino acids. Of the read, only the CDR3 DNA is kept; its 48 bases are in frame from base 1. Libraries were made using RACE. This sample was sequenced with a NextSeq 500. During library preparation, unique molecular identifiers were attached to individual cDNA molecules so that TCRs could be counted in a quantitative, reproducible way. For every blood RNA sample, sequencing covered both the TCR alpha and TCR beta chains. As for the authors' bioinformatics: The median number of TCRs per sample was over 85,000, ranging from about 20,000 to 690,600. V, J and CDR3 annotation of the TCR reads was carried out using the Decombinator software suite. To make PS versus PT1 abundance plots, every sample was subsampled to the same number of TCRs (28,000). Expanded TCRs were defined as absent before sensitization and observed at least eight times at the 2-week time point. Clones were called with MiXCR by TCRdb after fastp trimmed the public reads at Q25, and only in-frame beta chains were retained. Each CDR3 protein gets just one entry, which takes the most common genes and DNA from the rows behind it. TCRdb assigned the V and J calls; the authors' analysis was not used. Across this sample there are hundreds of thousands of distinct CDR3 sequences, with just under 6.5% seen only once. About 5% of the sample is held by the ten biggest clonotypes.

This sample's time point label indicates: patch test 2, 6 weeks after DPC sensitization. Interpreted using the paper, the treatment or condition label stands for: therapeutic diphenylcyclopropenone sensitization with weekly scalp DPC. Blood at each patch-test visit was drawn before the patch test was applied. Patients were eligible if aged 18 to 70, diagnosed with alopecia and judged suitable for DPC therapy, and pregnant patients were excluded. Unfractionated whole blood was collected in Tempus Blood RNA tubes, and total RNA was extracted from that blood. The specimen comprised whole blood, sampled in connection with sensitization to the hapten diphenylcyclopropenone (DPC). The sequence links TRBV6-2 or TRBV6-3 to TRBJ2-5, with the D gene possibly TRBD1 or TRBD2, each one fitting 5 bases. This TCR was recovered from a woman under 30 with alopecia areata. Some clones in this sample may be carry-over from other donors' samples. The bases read TGTGCCAGCAGCTACGCCAGGGAGTTGGTCCAAGAGACCCAGTACTTC. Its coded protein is CASSYARELVQETQYF.